The 9 T cell receptor beta chains below all came from one sample that was sequenced in a study of glioma-infiltrating T cells (dated by TCRdb to the mid-2010s). This sample was sequenced with an Illumina MiSeq. The iRepertoire nested amplicon-rescue multiplex PCR (arm-PCR) platform was used to amplify TCR alpha and beta CDR3 regions from RNA. In TCRdb, the public reads were trimmed at Q25 with fastp and aligned with MiXCR, with productive beta chains retained. Duplicate CDR3 protein sequences are folded into a single record with the most common DNA and genes. The sample table records a few hundred thousand distinct CDR3 sequences; 41% of these occur just once. The biggest ten clones account for 12% of the sample. Sequencing was carried out using glioma tissue, nonneoplastic brain tissue, or PBMCs (not recorded which). The receptors derive from a human donor with low-grade glioma or glioblastoma, undergoing nonglioma brain surgery, or in good health (not recorded which).

The J gene is TRBJ1-3, the V gene TRBV6-5; 9 bases align to TRBD1. CDR1 is MNHEY and CDR2 is SVGAGI in the germline V gene. The CDR3 spans 15 residues. The junction had 3 bases not matched to a gene; V was cut back by 5 bases and J by 1 base. DNA of the CDR3: TGTGCCAGCAGTATAGACAGGGGGTCTGGAAACACCATATATTTT. As protein: CASSIDRGSGNTIYF.

This clonotype was observed many times. The CDR3 protein is CASSAGQANNEQYF. The CDR3 DNA reads TGTGCCAGCAGTGCCGGACAGGCGAATAACGAGCAGTACTTC. The rearrangement links TRBV6-1 to TRBJ2-7; TRBD1 matches at 7 bases. The germline gives CDR1 MNHNS, CDR2 SASEGT. The CDR3 extends over 14 amino acids. With V trimmed by 4 bases and J by 5 bases, 8 bases remained unmatched.

The chain combines TRBV4-1 with TRBJ2-7; the D gene could be TRBD1 or TRBD2 (5 bases each). CDR1 and CDR2 (germline): MGHRA, YSYEKL. This CDR3 spans 16 amino acids. Trimming stripped 4 bases from V and 0 bases from J, with 16 bases between. CDR3 sequence (DNA): TGCGCCAGCAGCCGGGGAGTTAAGGGGTACTCCTACGAGCAGTACTTC. Translation: CASSRGVKGYSYEQYF.

V is TRBV19 and J is TRBJ2-3; D remains ambiguous. Germline lookup yields CDR1 LNHDA and CDR2 SQIVND (reference sequence). V was trimmed by 6 bases and J by 7 bases, leaving 14 bases between them. The CDR3 is 13 amino acids. CDR3 nucleotides: TGTGCCAGTAGCCCGGGCTCCCGCCATACGCAGTATTTT. It yields the protein CASSPGSRHTQYF.

At least ten counts were recorded for this clonotype. The chain couples TRBV28 to TRBJ2-1; 10 positions agree with TRBD2. Germline lookup yields CDR1 MDHEN and CDR2 SYDVKM. The V segment lost 2 bases and the J segment 10 bases; nucleotides outside the gene matches: 5. The CDR3 has 14 residues. CDR3 residues: CASSLRLAGVEQFF. The CDR3 DNA reads TGTGCCAGCAGTTTAAGGCTAGCGGGAGTAGAGCAGTTCTTC.

The table lists this clonotype with many counts. J is TRBJ2-3 and V is TRBV6-6; D remains ambiguous. Germline V gives CDR1 MNHNY, CDR2 SVGAGI (reference sequence). V was pared by 2 bases and J by 4 bases, with 13 bases between. This CDR3 region has 15 residues. The CDR3 here is CASSYVRPAADTQYF. The CDR3 DNA reads as TGTGCCAGCAGTTACGTCAGGCCGGCAGCAGATACGCAGTATTTT.

In regard to this clonotype: A much more abundant neighbour one base away suggests this may be a read error. CDR3 DNA: TGCAGTGCTAGTGTACAGGGGTACCAAGAGGCCCAGTACTTC. This translates into CSASVQGYQEAQYF. The V and J genes are TRBV20-1 and TRBJ2-5, with 7 nucleotides matching TRBD1. Germline V gene sequence: CDR1 DFQATT, CDR2 SNEGSKA (reference sequence). The CDR3 length is 14 residues.

The sample holds a few counts of this clonotype. The chain has TRBV28 and TRBJ2-1; perhaps TRBD2 as D (5 bases). CDR1 and CDR2 (germline): MDHEN, SYDVKM. V lost 3 bases to trimming and J lost 3 bases, with 12 bases between them. This CDR3 is built from 15 residues. The CDR3 here is CASSFRPRGYNEQFF. DNA of the CDR3: TGTGCCAGCAGTTTTCGGCCCCGGGGCTACAATGAGCAGTTCTTC.

The sample holds a few counts of this clonotype. The chain carries TRBV7-2 and TRBJ1-2; weak D call: TRBD1 (6 bases). Per the germline V gene, CDR1 is SGHTA and CDR2 is FQGNSA. CDR3 length: 15 residues. V shed 5 bases and J shed 2 bases, with 15 bases lying between them. The CDR3 DNA sequence: TGTGCCAGCAGCCCCCGGTCAGGGGTCAACTATGGCTACACCTTC. As protein: CASSPRSGVNYGYTF.